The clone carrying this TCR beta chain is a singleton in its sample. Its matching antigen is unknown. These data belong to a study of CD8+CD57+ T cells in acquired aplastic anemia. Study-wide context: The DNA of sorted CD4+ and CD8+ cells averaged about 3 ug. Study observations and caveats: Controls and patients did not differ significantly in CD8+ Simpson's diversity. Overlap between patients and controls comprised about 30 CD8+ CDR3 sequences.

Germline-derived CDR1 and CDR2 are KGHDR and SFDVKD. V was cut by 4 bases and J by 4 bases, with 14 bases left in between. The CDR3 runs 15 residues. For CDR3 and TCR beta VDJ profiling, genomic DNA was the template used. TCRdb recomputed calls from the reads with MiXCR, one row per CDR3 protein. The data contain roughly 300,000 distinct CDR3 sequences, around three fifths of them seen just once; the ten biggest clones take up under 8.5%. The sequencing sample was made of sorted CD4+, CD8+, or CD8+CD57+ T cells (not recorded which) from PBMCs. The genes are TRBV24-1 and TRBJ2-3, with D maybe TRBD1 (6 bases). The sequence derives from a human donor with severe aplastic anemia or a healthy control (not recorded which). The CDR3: CATSEHTGYSDTQYF. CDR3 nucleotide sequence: TGTGCCACCAGTGAACATACAGGGTACTCAGATACGCAGTATTTT.